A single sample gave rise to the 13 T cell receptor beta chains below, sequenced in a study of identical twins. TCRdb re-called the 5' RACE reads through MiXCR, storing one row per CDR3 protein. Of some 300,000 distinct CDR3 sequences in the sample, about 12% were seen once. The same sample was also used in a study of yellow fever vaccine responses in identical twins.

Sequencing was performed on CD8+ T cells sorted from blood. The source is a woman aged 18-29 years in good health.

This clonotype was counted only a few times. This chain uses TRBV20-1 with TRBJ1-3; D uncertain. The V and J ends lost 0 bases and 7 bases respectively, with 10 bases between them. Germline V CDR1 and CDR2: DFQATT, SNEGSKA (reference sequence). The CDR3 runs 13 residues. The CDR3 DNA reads TGCAGTGCTAGAGATCTAGAAGTCAACACCATATATTTT. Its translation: CSARDLEVNTIYF.

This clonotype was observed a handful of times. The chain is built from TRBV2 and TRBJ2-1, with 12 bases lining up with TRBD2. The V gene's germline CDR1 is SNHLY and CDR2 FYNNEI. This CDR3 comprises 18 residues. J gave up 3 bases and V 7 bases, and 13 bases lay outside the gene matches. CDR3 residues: CASTQGDQLAGGYNEQFF. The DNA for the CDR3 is TGTGCCAGCACCCAAGGGGACCAACTAGCGGGGGGCTACAATGAGCAGTTCTTC.

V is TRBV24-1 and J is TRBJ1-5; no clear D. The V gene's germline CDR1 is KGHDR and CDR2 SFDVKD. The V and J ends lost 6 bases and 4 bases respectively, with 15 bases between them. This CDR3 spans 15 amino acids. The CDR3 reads CATSQGRFENQPQHF. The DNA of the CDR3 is TGTGCCACCAGTCAAGGGAGGTTTGAGAATCAGCCCCAGCATTTT.

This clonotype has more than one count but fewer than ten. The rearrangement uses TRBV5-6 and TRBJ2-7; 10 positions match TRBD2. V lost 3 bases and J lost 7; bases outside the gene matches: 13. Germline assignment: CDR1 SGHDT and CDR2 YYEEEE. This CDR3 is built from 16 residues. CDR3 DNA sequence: TGTGCCAGCAGCTGGCTAGCGGGGGAACCCCGGGGGGAGCAGTACTTC. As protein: CASSWLAGEPRGEQYF.

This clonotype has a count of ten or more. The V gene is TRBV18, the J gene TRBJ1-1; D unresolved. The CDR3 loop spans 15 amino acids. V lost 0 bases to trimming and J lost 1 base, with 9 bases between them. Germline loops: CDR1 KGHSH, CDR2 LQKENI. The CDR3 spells CASSPPIVGNTEAFF. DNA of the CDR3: TGTGCCAGCTCACCACCTATTGTCGGGAACACTGAAGCTTTCTTT. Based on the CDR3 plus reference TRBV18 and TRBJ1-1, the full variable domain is NAGVMQNPRHLVRRRGQEARLRCSPMKGHSHVYWYRQLPEEGLKFMVYLQKENIIDESGMPKERFSAEFPKEGPSILRIQQVVRGDSAAYFCASSPPIVGNTEAFFGQGTRLTVV.

The CDR3 DNA sequence: TGTGCCAGCAGCCTACAGGGCGCTTTTCACAATTCACCCCTCCACTTT. Encoded protein: CASSLQGAFHNSPLHF. The rearrangement joins TRBV28 to TRBJ1-6; the D gene is possibly TRBD1 (6 bases). CDR3 length equals 16 residues. V was trimmed by 6 bases and J by 7 bases, leaving 19 bases between them. Germline assignment: CDR1 MDHEN and CDR2 SYDVKM.

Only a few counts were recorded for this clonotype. The CDR3 spells CASSLAPRESNQPQHF. In nucleotides, the CDR3 is TGCGCCAGCAGCTTGGCCCCCCGGGAATCAAATCAGCCCCAGCATTTT. This chain uses TRBV5-1 with TRBJ1-5; D is undetermined. The V gene's germline CDR1 is SGHRS and CDR2 YFSETQ. The CDR3 is made up of 16 amino acids. Between the trimmed V and J ends, which lost 0 bases and 4 bases, there was a span of 14 bases.

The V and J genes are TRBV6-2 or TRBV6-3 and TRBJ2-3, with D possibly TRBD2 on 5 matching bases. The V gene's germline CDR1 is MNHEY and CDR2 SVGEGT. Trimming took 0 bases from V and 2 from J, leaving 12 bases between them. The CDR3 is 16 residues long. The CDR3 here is CASSYSMWRVTDTQYF. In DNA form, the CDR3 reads TGTGCCAGCAGTTACTCGATGTGGCGGGTCACAGATACGCAGTATTTT.

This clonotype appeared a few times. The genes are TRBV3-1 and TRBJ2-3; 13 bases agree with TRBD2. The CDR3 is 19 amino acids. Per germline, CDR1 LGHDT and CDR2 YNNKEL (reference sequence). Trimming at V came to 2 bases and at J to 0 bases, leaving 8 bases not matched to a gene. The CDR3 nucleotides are TGTGCCAGCAGCCAAACTCCGGGACTAGCGGGAATAAGCACAGATACGCAGTATTTT. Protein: CASSQTPGLAGISTDTQYF.

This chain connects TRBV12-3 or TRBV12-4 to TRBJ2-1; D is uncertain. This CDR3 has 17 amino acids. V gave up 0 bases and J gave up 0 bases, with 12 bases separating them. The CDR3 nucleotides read TGTGCCAGCAGTTTAGCGGTGGGATACTCCTCCTACAATGAGCAGTTCTTC. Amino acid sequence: CASSLAVGYSSYNEQFF.

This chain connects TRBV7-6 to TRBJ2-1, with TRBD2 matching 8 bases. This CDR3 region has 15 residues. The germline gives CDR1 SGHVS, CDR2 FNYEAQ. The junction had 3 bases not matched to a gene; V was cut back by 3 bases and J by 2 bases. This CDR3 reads CASSLSGSPYNEQFF. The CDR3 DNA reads TGTGCCAGCAGCTTGAGCGGGAGTCCCTACAATGAGCAGTTCTTC.

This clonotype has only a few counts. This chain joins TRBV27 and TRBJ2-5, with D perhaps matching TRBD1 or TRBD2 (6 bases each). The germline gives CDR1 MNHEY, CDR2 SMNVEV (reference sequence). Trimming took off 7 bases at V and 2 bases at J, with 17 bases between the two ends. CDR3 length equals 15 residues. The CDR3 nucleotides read TGTGCCAGCAAAAAGGAGGGGGTCCCACAAGAGACCCAGTACTTC. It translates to CASKKEGVPQETQYF.

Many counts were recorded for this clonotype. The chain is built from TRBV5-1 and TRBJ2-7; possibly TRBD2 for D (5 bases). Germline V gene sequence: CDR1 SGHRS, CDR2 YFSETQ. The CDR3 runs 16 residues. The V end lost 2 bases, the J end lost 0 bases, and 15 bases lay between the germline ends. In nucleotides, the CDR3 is TGCGCCAGCAGCTTAGCTAGGACTGATGCCTCCTACGAGCAGTACTTC. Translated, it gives CASSLARTDASYEQYF.